The 23 T cell receptor beta chains below all came from one sample that was sequenced in a study of blood T cell repertoires in COVID-19. The table came from immunoSEQ multiplex PCR; TCRdb's copy has only in-frame clones and leaves some out. The sample has 210,000 or so clones, 81% seen once. Sequenced material: PBMCs or T cells enriched from blood (not recorded which). The receptors shown here come from a woman aged 50 to 65 with acute COVID-19.

The chain has TRBV28 and TRBJ1-2, with 7 nucleotides matching TRBD1. The CDR3 extends over 17 amino acids. V lost 2 bases and J lost 6; bases outside the gene matches: 15. The germline V gene has CDR1 MDHEN and CDR2 SYDVKM. CDR3: CASSLKSRLDREDGYTF. CDR3 bases: TGTGCCAGCAGTTTAAAGTCGAGGCTAGACAGGGAGGATGGCTACACCTTC.

This chain links TRBV5-1 with TRBJ2-5, with 9 bases that match TRBD2. CDR3 size: 16 residues. Germline values: CDR1 SGHRS, CDR2 YFSETQ. V was clipped by 4 bases and J by 5 bases; unmatched bases: 12. CDR3 sequence reads: CASSPGVSSGMETQYF. The DNA of the CDR3 is TGCGCCAGCAGCCCCGGGGTGTCTAGCGGGATGGAGACCCAGTACTTC.

This sequence joins TRBV5-1 and TRBJ2-3; 9 positions match TRBD2. The junction had 10 bases not matched to a gene; V was cut back by 0 bases and J by 11 bases. Germline CDR1 is SGHRS and CDR2 is YFSETQ. This CDR3 spans 15 amino acids. This chain's CDR3 is CASSLGSGSVTRQYF. CDR3 DNA: TGCGCCAGCAGCTTGGGTAGCGGGAGCGTTACCCGGCAGTATTTT.

The chain recombines TRBV7-9 with TRBJ2-7; tentative D call: TRBD1 (5 bases). The CDR3 length is 13 residues. V gave up 3 bases and J gave up 7 bases, with 13 bases separating them. In germline, CDR1 is SEHNR, CDR2 FQNEAQ (reference sequence). The CDR3 spells CASSLSEAGEQYF. CDR3 sequence (DNA): TGTGCCAGCAGCTTGTCCGAGGCAGGGGAGCAGTACTTC.

A single count supports this clone. This chain connects TRBV5-1 to TRBJ2-5, with TRBD1 matching over 8 bases. Germline trimming cut 2 bases from V and 5 bases from J; bases unmatched to any gene: 5. Germline values: CDR1 SGHRS, CDR2 YFSETQ. CDR3 length: 14 residues. The CDR3 coding sequence is TGCGCCAGCAGCTTCTCGCGACAGGGGGAGACCCAGTACTTC. Protein sequence: CASSFSRQGETQYF. Looking up the rest from reference TRBV5-1 and TRBJ2-5 gives the full variable domain: KAGVTQTPRYLIKTRGQQVTLSCSPISGHRSVSWYQQTPGQGLQFLFEYFSETQRNKGNFPGRFSGRQFSNSRSEMNVSTLELGDSALYLCASSFSRQGETQYFGPGTRLLVL.

The chain joins TRBV5-1 to TRBJ2-5; 7 nucleotides line up with TRBD2. Germline V gene data show CDR1 as SGHRS and CDR2 as YFSETQ. V lost 10 bases, J lost 2 bases, and 14 bases stayed unmatched. The CDR3 has 15 residues. The CDR3 DNA reads TGCGCCTCCCGAAGTACTAGCGTTAGTCAAGAGACCCAGTACTTC. Translation: CASRSTSVSQETQYF.

The rearrangement joins TRBV10-3 to TRBJ1-3; D is possibly TRBD1 (5 bases). From germline, CDR1 is ENHRY and CDR2 SYGVKD. Trimming took 4 bases from V and 0 from J, leaving 13 bases between them. The CDR3 contains 16 residues. The CDR3 region has the DNA TGTGCCATCAGTGCTCAACAGGTTTACTCTGGAAACACCATATATTTT. It encodes CAISAQQVYSGNTIYF.

This clone was observed a handful of times. The chain joins TRBV16 to TRBJ2-1; D not certain. This CDR3 spans 11 amino acids. Trimming took 5 bases from V and 9 from J, leaving 8 bases between them. Germline CDR1 reads KGHSY; CDR2 reads FQNENV. The CDR3 loop is CASSSSGEQFF. For the CDR3, the DNA is TGTGCCAGCAGCAGCTCTGGTGAGCAGTTCTTC.

V gene TRBV6-2 or TRBV6-3 combines with J gene TRBJ2-1, with 8 bases lining up with TRBD1. The trim removed 5 bases at V and 8 bases at J, leaving 11 bases unmatched. The CDR3 length is 15 residues. The germline V gene encodes CDR1 MNHEY and CDR2 SVGEGT. The CDR3 spells CASSHGGRGQDEQFF. CDR3 coding DNA: TGTGCCAGCAGTCATGGCGGCAGGGGGCAAGATGAGCAGTTCTTC.

This clone was seen just once. The rearrangement uses TRBV6-2 or TRBV6-3 and TRBJ1-6, with D possibly being TRBD1 (6 bases). The CDR3 contains 15 residues. Per the germline V gene, CDR1 is MNHEY and CDR2 is SVGEGT. The V and J ends lost 2 bases and 8 bases respectively, with 13 bases between them. The CDR3 nucleotides read TGTGCCAGCAGTTACGCGCAGGGGCCTTATTCACCCCTCCACTTT. It specifies CASSYAQGPYSPLHF.

This clone appeared many times. The gene calls are TRBV6-5 and TRBJ1-3, with TRBD1 as a possible D gene (6 bases). Germline CDR1 MNHEY, CDR2 SVGAGI. Trimming cost V 7 bases and J 2 bases, with 12 bases left between them. The CDR3 is 14 residues long. CDR3 amino acids: CASTPAGAGNTIYF. The CDR3 nucleotides are TGTGCCAGCACCCCGGCAGGGGCTGGAAACACCATATATTTT.

The CDR3 DNA follows: TGTGCCAGCAGCCGGGGACTAGCGGGGGGGACCGGGGAGCTGTTTTTT. This sequence encodes CASSRGLAGGTGELFF. The chain carries TRBV3-1 (or the pseudogene TRBV3-2) and TRBJ2-2; 16 positions agree with TRBD2. The J segment lost 5 bases and the V segment lost 4 bases, leaving 1 base of the junction unmatched. This CDR3 has 16 residues. CDR1 and CDR2 (germline): LGHDT, YNNKEL (reference sequence).

The gene calls are TRBV28 and TRBJ2-1; TRBD1 is a possible D gene (6 bases). Germline lookup yields CDR1 MDHEN and CDR2 SYDVKM. The CDR3 loop spans 15 amino acids. Trimming took 5 bases from V and 0 from J, leaving 11 bases between them. CDR3 amino acids: CASSGQRSSYNEQFF. In DNA form, the CDR3 reads TGTGCCAGCAGTGGACAGCGTAGCTCCTACAATGAGCAGTTCTTC.

The chain employs TRBV4-1 and TRBJ2-5; D is possibly TRBD2 (5 bases). V was cut by 1 base and J by 2 bases, with 8 bases left in between. The CDR3 is 14 residues long. The germline gives CDR1 MGHRA, CDR2 YSYEKL. The CDR3 loop reads CASSQGTPQETQYF. CDR3 nucleotide sequence: TGCGCCAGCAGCCAAGGGACTCCACAAGAGACCCAGTACTTC.

The chain recombines TRBV6-5 with TRBJ1-3; D not resolved. V was trimmed by 8 bases and J by 8 bases, leaving 16 bases between them. The CDR3 runs to 13 residues. Germline V gene sequence: CDR1 MNHEY, CDR2 SVGAGI. The DNA for the CDR3 is TGTGCCAGCTTAACCGGGTTATTTCACACCATATATTTT. Its translation: CASLTGLFHTIYF.

This clone has only one observation. The chain recombines TRBV19 with TRBJ2-1; perhaps TRBD1 as D (6 bases). Between the trimmed V and J ends, which lost 5 bases and 5 bases, there was a span of 13 bases. CDR1 is LNHDA, CDR2 SQIVND, per germline (reference sequence). The CDR3 has 14 residues. In DNA, the CDR3 is TGTGCCAGTAGTGCTTACAGGGAAAACAATGAGCAGTTCTTC. Translation: CASSAYRENNEQFF.

The chain employs TRBV9 and TRBJ2-5; 10 bases align to TRBD2. The germline V gene has CDR1 SGDLS and CDR2 YYNGEE. With 0 bases clipped from V and 4 bases from J, the junction kept 6 bases outside the gene matches. The CDR3 spans 16 residues. CDR3 coding DNA: TGTGCCAGCAGCGTAGGTGCTAGCGGGAGAGGAGAGACCCAGTACTTC. As protein: CASSVGASGRGETQYF.

The gene calls are TRBV10-3 and TRBJ1-3; D remains ambiguous. The CDR3 is 14 amino acids. Germline V CDR1 and CDR2: ENHRY, SYGVKD. Trimming removed 4 bases from V and 0 bases from J, with 7 bases in between. CDR3 residues: CAISVAGSGNTIYF. The CDR3 DNA sequence: TGTGCCATCAGTGTTGCGGGCTCTGGAAACACCATATATTTT.

This chain joins TRBV5-1 and TRBJ2-7; D is possibly TRBD1 (5 bases). Trimming left V 4 bases short and J 7 bases short, with 24 bases between. The CDR3 is made up of 16 amino acids. Germline-derived CDR1 and CDR2 are SGHRS and YFSETQ. The CDR3 here is CASSPDRVSTLREQYF. The DNA of the CDR3 is TGCGCCAGCAGCCCCGACAGAGTGAGCACCCTACGAGAGCAGTACTTC.

The chain uses TRBV14 and TRBJ1-6; 8 nucleotides agree with TRBD1. The V gene's germline CDR1 is SGHDN and CDR2 FVKESK. The CDR3 loop spans 16 amino acids. V lost 4 bases to trimming and J lost 10 bases; unmatched junction nucleotides: 12. The CDR3 bases are TGTGCCAGCAGCCCCGGGGACAGGCGGCGGTGGTCACCCCTCCACTTT. Amino acids: CASSPGDRRRWSPLHF.

The V and J genes are TRBV7-2 and TRBJ1-5; weak D call: TRBD1 (5 bases). Trimming removed 8 bases at V and 7 bases at J, with 21 bases between. This CDR3 has 15 residues. Germline assignment: CDR1 SGHTA and CDR2 FQGNSA. The DNA for the CDR3 is TGTGCCAGCGGCACAGCAGGGCGAGGTGGGCAGCCCCAGCATTTT. Translated, it gives CASGTAGRGGQPQHF.

The rearrangement links TRBV6-5 to TRBJ1-4; the match to TRBD1 covers 9 bases. CDR1 MNHEY and CDR2 SVGAGI come from the germline V gene. The V gene end was trimmed by 7 bases and the J gene end by 8 bases; junction bases not matched to a gene: 11. CDR3 length: 15 amino acids. The CDR3: CASTHGGTGREKLFF. The CDR3 region has the DNA TGTGCCAGCACCCATGGGGGGACAGGGCGCGAAAAACTGTTTTTT.

This rearrangement joins TRBV4-2 to TRBJ2-1; 10 bases match TRBD2. The CDR3 consists of 14 residues. CDR1 is LGHNA and CDR2 is YNFKEQ in the germline V gene. V was clipped by 3 bases and J by 8 bases; unmatched bases: 4. The CDR3 here is CASSHLAGGDEQFF. The CDR3, as DNA: TGTGCCAGCAGCCATTTAGCGGGGGGTGATGAGCAGTTCTTC.